The entry below gives a single T cell receptor beta chain sequence along with its context. The target antigen is unknown. This specimen belongs to a study of shared clonotypes between healthy human individuals. Naive CD8 cells lacked CD45RO, underwent positive selection for CCR7 and left out terminally differentiated effector memory CD45RA+ cells. The trim removed 1 base at V and 3 bases at J, leaving 6 bases unmatched. Germline loops: CDR1 MNHEY, CDR2 SMNVEV (reference sequence). The CDR3 has 17 residues. Per the study methods: Filtering differed, since immunoSEQ gave only junction sequences and no quality scores. The protocol was immunoSEQ multiplex PCR, while the TCRdb copy is restricted to in-frame clones and leaves out a portion. V, J and clone size were drawn from that table, and D and trimming were deduced from the DNA. This sample has a few million clones; around 95% occur once, and the top ten carry around 1.7%.

Study findings and constraints: Shared clonotypes: roughly 4.5% naive CD4, around 3.5% naive CD8, about 2.2% memory CD4, more than 0.3% memory CD8.

This receptor was obtained from a man in his late teens or twenties in good health. Some clones in this sample may be carry-over from other donors' samples. The chain links TRBV27 to TRBJ2-7; 13 positions agree with TRBD2. The specimen sequenced was naive CD8+ T cells from PBMCs. CDR3 loop: CASSLFRTSGRGYEQYF. The CDR3 nucleotides read TGTGCCAGCAGTTTATTTAGGACTAGCGGGAGAGGCTACGAGCAGTACTTC.